Described below is a single T cell receptor (beta chain) sequence and its context. Its antigen remains unidentified. The input lacks base qualities; no much larger clone sits a single base away. These data are taken from a study of T cells in narcolepsy (dated by TCRdb to the late 2010s). Background for the entire study: The study enrolled patients with narcolepsy type 1 or type 2 (NT1, NT2) together with healthy control donors. The study used TCR Vbeta sequencing to track clonotypes in blood and CSF while looking for autoreactive T cells in narcolepsy patients that target self-antigens of hypocretin neurons (hypocretin, TRIB2).

For TCR Vbeta sequencing, memory CD4+ T cells were sorted ex vivo from the peripheral blood of both healthy controls and narcolepsy patients. Overall results and qualifications from the work: Plots comparing CSF and blood CD4+ T cell clonotypes from the same patient highlighted HCRT-specific and TRIB2-specific autoreactive clonotypes. Numbers of sequenced blood memory CD4+ clonotypes were comparable, averaging approximately 40,000 in patients and about 33,000 in controls. Some blood memory CD4+ repertoires from patients and controls contained no sequences matching autoreactive T cell clones. According to the report, autoreactive clonotypes were detected serially in the blood of the same patients and of different patients, but not in healthy controls.

The CDR3 has 14 amino acids, counting the end cysteine and phenylalanine. The entry retains the CDR3 DNA only, 42 bases that are in frame from base 1. V is cut by 2 bases and J by 1 base, and the space between the germline ends is 5 bases. For CDR1 and CDR2, the germline V gene lists SGHVS and FNYEAQ. The library was built by means of the immunoSEQ multiplex PCR assay. Imported from immuneACCESS, the table was reduced by TCRdb to in-frame sequences with V and J called. These copies leave out some clones; in studies compared against another copy, an unresolved V gene accounts for under half, and the cause of the remainder is not known. The sample table shows fewer than 35,000 clones, and roughly four fifths are seen once. The leading ten clones occupy around 2.6% of the sample.

The sequence links TRBV7-6 to TRBJ2-2; the D gene assignment is ambiguous. Sample: CD45RA- memory CD4+ T cells from PBMCs. The cell subset or site tag for this specimen amounts to: memory T cells sorted ex vivo from peripheral blood. This sequence originates from a human donor with narcolepsy. For the CDR3, the sequence is CASSLKQNTGELFF. Read as DNA, the sequence is TGTGCCAGCAGCTTAAAACAGAACACCGGGGAGCTGTTTTTT.